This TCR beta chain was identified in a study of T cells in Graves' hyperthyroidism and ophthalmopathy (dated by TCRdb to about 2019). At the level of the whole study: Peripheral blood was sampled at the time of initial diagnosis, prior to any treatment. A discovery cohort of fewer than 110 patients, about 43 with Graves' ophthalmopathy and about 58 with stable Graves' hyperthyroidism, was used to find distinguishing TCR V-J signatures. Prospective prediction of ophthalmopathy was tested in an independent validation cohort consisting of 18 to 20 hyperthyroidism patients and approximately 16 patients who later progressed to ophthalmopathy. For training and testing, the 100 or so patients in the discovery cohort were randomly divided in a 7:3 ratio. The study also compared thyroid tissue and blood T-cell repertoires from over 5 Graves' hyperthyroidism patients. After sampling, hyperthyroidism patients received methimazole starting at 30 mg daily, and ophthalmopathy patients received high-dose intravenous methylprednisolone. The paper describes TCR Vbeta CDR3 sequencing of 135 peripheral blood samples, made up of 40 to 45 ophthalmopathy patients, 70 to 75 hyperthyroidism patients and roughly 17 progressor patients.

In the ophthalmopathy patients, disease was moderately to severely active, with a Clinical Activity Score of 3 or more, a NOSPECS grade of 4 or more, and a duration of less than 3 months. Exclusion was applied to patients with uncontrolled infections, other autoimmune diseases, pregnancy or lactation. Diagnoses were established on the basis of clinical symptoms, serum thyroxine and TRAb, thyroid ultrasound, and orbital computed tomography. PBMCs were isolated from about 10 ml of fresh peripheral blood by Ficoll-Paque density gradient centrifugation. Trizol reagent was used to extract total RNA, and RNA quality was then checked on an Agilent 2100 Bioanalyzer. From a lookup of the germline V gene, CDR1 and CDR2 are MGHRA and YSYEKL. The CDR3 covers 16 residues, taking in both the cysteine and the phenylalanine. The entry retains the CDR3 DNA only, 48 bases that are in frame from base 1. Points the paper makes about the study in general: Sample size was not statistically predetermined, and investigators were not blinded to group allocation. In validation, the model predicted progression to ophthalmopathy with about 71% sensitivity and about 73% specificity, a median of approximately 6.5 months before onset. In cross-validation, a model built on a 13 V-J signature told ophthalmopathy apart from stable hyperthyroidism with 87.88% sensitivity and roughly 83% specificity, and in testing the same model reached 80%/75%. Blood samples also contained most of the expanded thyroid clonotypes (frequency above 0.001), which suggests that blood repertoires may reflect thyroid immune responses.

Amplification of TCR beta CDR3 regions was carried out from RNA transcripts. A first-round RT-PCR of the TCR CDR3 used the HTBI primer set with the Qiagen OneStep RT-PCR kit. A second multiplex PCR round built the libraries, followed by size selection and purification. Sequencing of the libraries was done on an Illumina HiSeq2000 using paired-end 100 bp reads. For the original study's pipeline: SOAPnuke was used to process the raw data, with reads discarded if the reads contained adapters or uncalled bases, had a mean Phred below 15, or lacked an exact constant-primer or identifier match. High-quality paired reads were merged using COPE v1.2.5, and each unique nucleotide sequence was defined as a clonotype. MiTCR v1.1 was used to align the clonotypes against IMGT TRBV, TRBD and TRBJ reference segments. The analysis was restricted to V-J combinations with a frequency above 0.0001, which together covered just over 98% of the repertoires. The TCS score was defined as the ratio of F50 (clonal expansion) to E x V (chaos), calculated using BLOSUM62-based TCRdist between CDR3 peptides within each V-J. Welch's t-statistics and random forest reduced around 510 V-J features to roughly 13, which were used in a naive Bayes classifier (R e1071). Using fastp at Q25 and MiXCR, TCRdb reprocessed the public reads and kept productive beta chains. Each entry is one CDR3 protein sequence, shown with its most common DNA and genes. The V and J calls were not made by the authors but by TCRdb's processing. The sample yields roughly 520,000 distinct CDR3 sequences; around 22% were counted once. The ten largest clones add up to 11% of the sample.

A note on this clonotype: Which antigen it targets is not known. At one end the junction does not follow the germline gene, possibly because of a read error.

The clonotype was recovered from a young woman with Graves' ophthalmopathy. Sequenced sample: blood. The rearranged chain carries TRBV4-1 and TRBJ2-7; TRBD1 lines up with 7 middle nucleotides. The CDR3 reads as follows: CASSQEKPGGSYEQDF. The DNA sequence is TGCGCCAGCAGCCAAGAGAAACCAGGGGGATCCTACGAGCAGGACTTC.